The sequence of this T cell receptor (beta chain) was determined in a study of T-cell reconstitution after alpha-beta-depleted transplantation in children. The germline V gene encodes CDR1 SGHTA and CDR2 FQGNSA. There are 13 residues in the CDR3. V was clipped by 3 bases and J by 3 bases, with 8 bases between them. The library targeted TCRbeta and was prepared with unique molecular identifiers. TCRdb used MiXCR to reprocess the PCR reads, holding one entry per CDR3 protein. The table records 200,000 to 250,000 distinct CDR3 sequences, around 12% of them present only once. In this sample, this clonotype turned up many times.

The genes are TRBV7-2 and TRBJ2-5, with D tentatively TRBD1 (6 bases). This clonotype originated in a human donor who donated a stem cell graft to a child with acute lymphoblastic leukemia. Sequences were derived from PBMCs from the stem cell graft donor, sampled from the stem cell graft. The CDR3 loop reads CASSFDRKETQYF. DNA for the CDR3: TGTGCCAGCAGCTTCGACAGGAAAGAGACCCAGTACTTC.